Following are 10 T cell receptor beta chains from one sample sequenced in a study of cytomegalovirus exposure and HLA in healthy donors (dated by TCRdb to the late 2010s). The library was made by the immunoSEQ multiplex PCR assay. For the multiplex PCR, a mixture combining 60 forward primers for TCR Vbeta segments and 13 reverse primers for TCR Jbeta segments was used. TCRdb's version of the immuneACCESS table is confined to in-frame rearrangements and falls short of the full clone set. An unresolved V gene accounts for under half of the shortfall where checked; the remainder is of unknown origin. A total of about 190,000 clones appear in this sample, 75% to 80% of them only once. In total, the top ten clones hold roughly 6% of the sample. Source material: PBMCs. The source of these receptors is a woman in her 30s in good health and CMV-seropositive.

The V and J genes are TRBV15 and TRBJ1-2; TRBD1 aligns across 10 bases. This CDR3 has 17 amino acids. V dropped 2 bases and J dropped 4; count of bases not matched to a gene: 10. CDR1 LNHNV and CDR2 YYDKDF come from the germline V gene (reference sequence). The DNA of the CDR3 is TGTGCCACCAGCAGACTTTCCGGGGACAGGGGATTCTATGGCTACACCTTC. It codes for CATSRLSGDRGFYGYTF. Supplemented by reference TRBV15 and TRBJ1-2, the full variable domain reads DAMVIQNPRYQVTQFGKPVTLSCSQTLNHNVMYWYQQKSSQAPKLLFHYYDKDFNNEADTPDNFQSRRPNTSFCFLDIRSPGLGDTAMYLCATSRLSGDRGFYGYTFGSGTRLTVV.

The CDR3 here is CASSLRGRGVGNEQFF. CDR3 DNA: TGTGCCAGCAGCTTAAGGGGCAGGGGGGTAGGCAATGAGCAGTTCTTC. The chain is built from TRBV7-3 and TRBJ2-1, with D maybe TRBD1 (7 bases). The V end lost 1 base, the J end lost 6 bases, and 16 bases lay between the germline ends. The CDR3 is 16 residues long. From germline, CDR1 is SGHTA and CDR2 FQGTGA.

The J gene is TRBJ1-2, the V gene TRBV28; D not resolved. CDR1 and CDR2 from the germline V gene are MDHEN and SYDVKM. Trimming stripped 5 bases from V and 5 bases from J, with 12 bases between. The CDR3 loop spans 13 amino acids. The CDR3 DNA follows: TGTGCCAGCAGTCAACCATACTCATATGGCTACACCTTC. This codes for CASSQPYSYGYTF.

The chain uses TRBV5-1 and TRBJ2-1; 7 nucleotides line up with TRBD2. CDR1 is SGHRS, CDR2 YFSETQ, per germline. The V gene end was trimmed by 0 bases and the J gene end by 8 bases; junction bases not matched to a gene: 8. This CDR3 region has 15 residues. CDR3: CASSLVGGDGDEQFF. In nucleotides, the CDR3 is TGCGCCAGCAGCTTGGTGGGGGGGGATGGTGATGAGCAGTTCTTC.

This clone was observed a handful of times. This chain joins TRBV28 and TRBJ2-7; 8 bases are shared with TRBD1. Germline CDR1 is MDHEN and CDR2 is SYDVKM. V gave up 5 bases and J gave up 6 bases; unmatched junction bases: 6. The CDR3 is 13 residues long. For the CDR3, the DNA is TGTGCCAGCAGTGTGACAGGGGTACCCGAGCAGTACTTC. Protein product: CASSVTGVPEQYF. The full variable domain, completed using reference TRBV28 and TRBJ2-7, is DVKVTQSSRYLVKRTGEKVFLECVQDMDHENMFWYRQDPGLGLRLIYFSYDVKMKEKGDIPEGYSVSREKKERFSLILESASTNQTSMYLCASSVTGVPEQYFGPGTRLTVT.

The gene calls are TRBV7-3 and TRBJ2-1, with 9 bases matching TRBD1. J gave up 1 base and V 8 bases, and 6 bases lay outside the gene matches. The CDR3 runs to 15 residues. Germline CDR1 and CDR2: SGHTA and FQGTGA. As DNA, the CDR3 is TGTGCCAGCGCCCCCGGGACAGGGTCCTACAATGAGCAGTTCTTC. Protein product: CASAPGTGSYNEQFF.

J is TRBJ1-1 and V is TRBV10-1; D is possibly TRBD1 (5 bases). V was trimmed by 3 bases and J by 1 base, leaving 15 bases between them. Germline CDR1 reads WNHNN; CDR2 reads SYGVQD (reference sequence). The CDR3 is 16 amino acids. CDR3 DNA sequence: TGCGCCAGCAGTGATACAGGTCTTCCAAGGAACACTGAAGCTTTCTTT. Its protein product is CASSDTGLPRNTEAFF.

This rearrangement joins TRBV2 to TRBJ2-1; possibly TRBD2 for D (6 bases). Deletions cut 7 bases from V and 15 bases from J, with 16 bases between. The CDR3 extends over 11 amino acids. Germline lookup yields CDR1 SNHLY and CDR2 FYNNEI. As DNA, the CDR3 is TGTGCCAGCAACCAGCGGGCTTCAGGGTTCTTC. Protein product: CASNQRASGFF.

J is TRBJ2-7 and V is TRBV25-1, with 9 bases identical to TRBD1. This CDR3 is built from 16 residues. In germline, CDR1 is MGHDK, CDR2 SYGVNS. The trim removed 3 bases at V and 4 bases at J, leaving 10 bases unmatched. This chain's CDR3 is CASSESSGTGIYEQYF. The DNA for the CDR3 is TGTGCCAGCAGTGAGTCCTCCGGGACAGGGATTTACGAGCAGTACTTC.

The genes are TRBV7-6 and TRBJ2-7; 10 bases line up with TRBD1. With V trimmed by 0 bases and J by 0 bases, 2 bases remained unmatched. The CDR3 length is 16 residues. CDR1 is SGHVS and CDR2 is FNYEAQ in the germline V gene. This chain's CDR3 is CASSLATGGLSYEQYF. The DNA of the CDR3 is TGTGCCAGCAGCTTAGCGACAGGGGGCCTCTCCTACGAGCAGTACTTC.